A single TCR beta chain is shown here with its context. This sample is drawn from a study of blood T cells in healthy people across ages. Trimming stripped 0 bases from V and 2 bases from J, with 10 bases between. The V gene's germline CDR1 is LNHNV and CDR2 YYDKDF (reference sequence). CDR3 length equals 15 residues. PCR was performed a second time for 7 to 11 cycles using a sample-barcoded 5' primer and a J-beta primer mix. TCRdb called the 5' RACE reads again in MiXCR, with one record for every CDR3 protein. This sample has about 1.1 million distinct CDR3 sequences, with approximately 38% found just once.

This TCR was recovered from a man between 18 and 29 years old in good health. This chain joins TRBV15 and TRBJ1-2, with D possibly being TRBD1 (5 bases). The sample taken for sequencing was blood. The CDR3 DNA reads as TGTGCCACCAGCAGAGATTGGGACGGAAACTATGGCTACACCTTC. Encoded protein: CATSRDWDGNYGYTF.